A selection of T cell receptor beta chains follows, all from one sample in a study of lymphopenia after photon versus proton radiotherapy. Clones were sequenced by immunoSEQ multiplex PCR, and TCRdb holds only the in-frame ones, with some missing. This table has around 30,000 clones, 75% to 90% appearing once. The starting material was peripheral blood, obtained from a patient treated with photon-based radiotherapy. The receptors come from a woman in her 50s with pancreatic cancer. The CDR3 runs from the conserved cysteine through the conserved F or W. A D gene is named only where the DNA matches it firmly. Size values are once, few and many counts, or a class for expanded clones, and some rows have none.

D gene: NA
J gene: TRBJ1-2
V gene: TRBV27
clone size: once
CDR3 protein: CASSLSGAGGYTF
CDR3 DNA: TGTGCCAGCAGTTTATCAGGGGCGGGGGGCTACACCTTC

D gene: TRBD2
J gene: TRBJ2-1
V gene: TRBV7-2
clone size: NA
CDR3 protein: CASSRGLAGPAREQFF
CDR3 DNA: TGTGCCAGCAGCCGGGGACTAGCGGGACCCGCTAGAGAGCAGTTCTTC

D gene: NA
J gene: TRBJ2-1
V gene: TRBV11-3
clone size: NA
CDR3 protein: CASSLIGASSYNEQFF
CDR3 DNA: TGTGCCAGCAGCCTAATAGGCGCGTCCTCCTACAATGAGCAGTTCTTC

D gene: NA
J gene: TRBJ1-5
V gene: TRBV18
clone size: NA
CDR3 protein: CASSPRRGSNQPQHF
CDR3 DNA: TGTGCCAGCTCACCACGGCGGGGGAGCAATCAGCCCCAGCATTTT

D gene: NA
J gene: TRBJ2-3
V gene: TRBV7-8
clone size: NA
CDR3 protein: CASSLSRSGTQYF
CDR3 DNA: TGTGCCAGCAGCTTAAGTAGGTCGGGTACGCAGTATTTT

D gene: TRBD2
J gene: TRBJ2-3
V gene: TRBV29-1
clone size: NA
CDR3 protein: CSVFSGASTDTQYF
CDR3 DNA: TGCAGCGTTTTTAGCGGGGCTAGCACAGATACGCAGTATTTT

D gene: TRBD2
J gene: TRBJ2-3
V gene: TRBV4-3
clone size: NA
CDR3 protein: CASSQGSGSVKDTQYF
CDR3 DNA: TGCGCCAGCAGCCAAGGTAGCGGGAGTGTCAAAGATACGCAGTATTTT

D gene: NA
J gene: TRBJ2-5
V gene: TRBV9
clone size: NA
CDR3 protein: CASSGPNTNQETQYF
CDR3 DNA: TGTGCCAGCAGCGGTCCGAACACCAACCAAGAGACCCAGTACTTC

D gene: NA
J gene: TRBJ1-2
V gene: TRBV30
clone size: NA
CDR3 protein: CAFRGNYGYTF
CDR3 DNA: TGTGCCTTCAGGGGAAACTATGGCTACACCTTC

D gene: TRBD1
J gene: TRBJ1-1
V gene: TRBV27
clone size: NA
CDR3 protein: CASSRRGQGISATEAFF
CDR3 DNA: TGTGCCAGCAGCCGCAGGGGACAGGGAATTTCGGCCACTGAAGCTTTCTTT

D gene: NA
J gene: TRBJ1-1
V gene: TRBV5-1
clone size: NA
CDR3 protein: CASSLEGLGAEAFF
CDR3 DNA: TGCGCCAGCAGCTTGGAGGGGTTAGGAGCTGAAGCTTTCTTT

D gene: NA
J gene: TRBJ1-4
V gene: TRBV9
clone size: NA
CDR3 protein: CASSVGPGVSEKLFF
CDR3 DNA: TGTGCCAGCAGCGTAGGTCCCGGGGTTAGTGAAAAACTGTTTTTT

D gene: TRBD1
J gene: TRBJ2-1
V gene: TRBV23-1
clone size: NA
CDR3 protein: CASSPPRDREYNEQFF
CDR3 DNA: TGCGCCAGCAGTCCGCCCCGGGACAGGGAGTACAATGAGCAGTTCTTC

D gene: NA
J gene: TRBJ2-3
V gene: TRBV7-9
clone size: NA
CDR3 protein: CASSSQDLQPTDTQYF
CDR3 DNA: TGTGCCAGCAGCTCACAGGACTTGCAGCCCACAGATACGCAGTATTTT

D gene: TRBD2
J gene: TRBJ2-1
V gene: TRBV27
clone size: NA
CDR3 protein: CASRRTSGSGAYNEQFF
CDR3 DNA: TGTGCCAGCAGACGGACTAGCGGGAGTGGTGCCTACAATGAGCAGTTCTTC

D gene: NA
J gene: TRBJ2-5
V gene: TRBV14
clone size: once
CDR3 protein: CASSQDLGALETQYF
CDR3 DNA: TGTGCCAGCAGCCAAGATTTAGGGGCATTGGAGACCCAGTACTTC

D gene: TRBD1
J gene: TRBJ1-2
V gene: TRBV28
clone size: NA
CDR3 protein: CASSYDRADGYTF
CDR3 DNA: TGTGCCAGCAGTTACGACAGGGCGGATGGCTACACCTTC

D gene: TRBD1
J gene: TRBJ1-1
V gene: TRBV7-2
clone size: NA
CDR3 protein: CASSGQGVNTEAFF
CDR3 DNA: TGTGCCAGCAGCGGACAGGGCGTGAACACTGAAGCTTTCTTT

D gene: NA
J gene: TRBJ2-7
V gene: TRBV28
clone size: NA
CDR3 protein: CASSRTRGAYEQYF
CDR3 DNA: TGTGCCAGCAGTCGGACTAGGGGGGCCTACGAGCAGTACTTC

D gene: NA
J gene: TRBJ2-7
V gene: TRBV7-2
clone size: NA
CDR3 protein: CASSPGGDGYEQYF
CDR3 DNA: TGTGCCAGCAGCCCCGGGGGCGACGGATACGAGCAGTACTTC

D gene: TRBD2
J gene: TRBJ2-7
V gene: TRBV25-1
clone size: NA
CDR3 protein: CASSDPSGGSYEQYF
CDR3 DNA: TGTGCCAGCAGTGACCCTAGCGGGGGTTCCTACGAGCAGTACTTC

D gene: NA
J gene: TRBJ1-5
V gene: TRBV4-3
clone size: NA
CDR3 protein: CASSQESGVGQPQHF
CDR3 DNA: TGCGCCAGCAGCCAAGAATCGGGTGTAGGGCAGCCCCAGCATTTT

D gene: NA
J gene: TRBJ2-3
V gene: TRBV9
clone size: NA
CDR3 protein: CASSAPGGLSTDTQYF
CDR3 DNA: TGTGCCAGCAGCGCACCTGGGGGGTTATCGACAGATACGCAGTATTTT

D gene: TRBD2
J gene: TRBJ2-7
V gene: TRBV13
clone size: NA
CDR3 protein: CASSPPSSSGKYF
CDR3 DNA: TGTGCCAGCAGCCCTCCCTCCTCTAGCGGCAAATACTTC

D gene: NA
J gene: TRBJ2-2
V gene: TRBV19
clone size: NA
CDR3 protein: CASIPGTGELFF
CDR3 DNA: TGTGCCAGTATCCCCGGGACCGGGGAGCTGTTTTTT

D gene: TRBD2
J gene: TRBJ2-1
V gene: TRBV11-2
clone size: NA
CDR3 protein: CASSFLLAGVEQFF
CDR3 DNA: TGTGCCAGCAGCTTCCTGCTAGCGGGAGTGGAGCAGTTCTTC

D gene: NA
J gene: TRBJ2-7
V gene: TRBV4-1
clone size: NA
CDR3 protein: CASSQSGPYEQYF
CDR3 DNA: TGCGCCAGCAGCCAATCGGGTCCCTACGAGCAGTACTTC

D gene: NA
J gene: TRBJ2-7
V gene: TRBV27
clone size: once
CDR3 protein: CASSLIAPGSEQYF
CDR3 DNA: TGTGCCAGCAGTTTAATAGCGCCGGGTAGTGAGCAGTACTTC

D gene: NA
J gene: TRBJ2-1
V gene: TRBV4-3
clone size: NA
CDR3 protein: CASSPLGGSSYNEQFF
CDR3 DNA: TGCGCCAGCAGTCCACTAGGCGGCAGCTCCTACAATGAGCAGTTCTTC

D gene: NA
J gene: TRBJ1-3
V gene: TRBV9
clone size: NA
CDR3 protein: CASSAGLETGNTIYF
CDR3 DNA: TGTGCCAGCAGCGCGGGGCTCGAGACTGGAAACACCATATATTTT

D gene: NA
J gene: TRBJ2-7
V gene: TRBV5-4
clone size: NA
CDR3 protein: CASSFPGYEQYF
CDR3 DNA: TGTGCCAGCAGCTTCCCTGGGTACGAGCAGTACTTC

D gene: NA
J gene: TRBJ2-5
V gene: TRBV18
clone size: NA
CDR3 protein: CASSPTTVEETQYF
CDR3 DNA: TGTGCCAGCTCACCAACGACAGTTGAAGAGACCCAGTACTTC

D gene: TRBD2
J gene: TRBJ2-5
V gene: TRBV6-6
clone size: once
CDR3 protein: CASSYSAPGGKETQYF
CDR3 DNA: TGTGCCAGCAGTTACTCGGCTCCGGGGGGGAAAGAGACCCAGTACTTC

D gene: NA
J gene: TRBJ1-3
V gene: TRBV11-2
clone size: once
CDR3 protein: CASSSREGGRFENTIYF
CDR3 DNA: TGTGCCAGCAGCTCCCGGGAGGGAGGCAGATTCGAAAACACCATATATTTT

D gene: TRBD2
J gene: TRBJ2-3
V gene: TRBV19
clone size: NA
CDR3 protein: CASSISGITDTQYF
CDR3 DNA: TGTGCCAGTAGTATCAGCGGGATCACAGATACGCAGTATTTT

D gene: NA
J gene: TRBJ1-5
V gene: TRBV7-2
clone size: NA
CDR3 protein: CASSLVWGQPQHF
CDR3 DNA: TGTGCCAGCAGCTTAGTTTGGGGACAGCCCCAGCATTTT

D gene: NA
J gene: TRBJ1-3
V gene: TRBV19
clone size: once
CDR3 protein: CASWGERISGNTIYF
CDR3 DNA: TGTGCCAGTTGGGGCGAGAGGATCTCTGGAAACACCATATATTTT

D gene: TRBD1
J gene: TRBJ2-7
V gene: TRBV27
clone size: NA
CDR3 protein: CASSLYPGTGGGEQYF
CDR3 DNA: TGTGCCAGCAGTTTGTATCCAGGGACAGGGGGTGGCGAGCAGTACTTC

D gene: NA
J gene: TRBJ2-7
V gene: TRBV29-1
clone size: NA
CDR3 protein: CSVYTGFGDYEQYF
CDR3 DNA: TGCAGCGTCTACACAGGGTTCGGCGACTACGAGCAGTACTTC

D gene: TRBD1
J gene: TRBJ2-7
V gene: TRBV30
clone size: NA
CDR3 protein: CAWSVQTGGAYEQYF
CDR3 DNA: TGTGCCTGGAGTGTACAAACAGGGGGAGCCTACGAGCAGTACTTC

D gene: TRBD1
J gene: TRBJ2-5
V gene: TRBV4-1
clone size: NA
CDR3 protein: CASSQDQGQGETQYF
CDR3 DNA: TGCGCCAGCAGCCAAGACCAGGGACAGGGTGAGACCCAGTACTTC

D gene: NA
J gene: TRBJ1-5
V gene: TRBV6-5
clone size: NA
CDR3 protein: CASSYERPTTNQPQHF
CDR3 DNA: TGTGCCAGCAGTTACGAGAGGCCAACCACTAATCAGCCCCAGCATTTT

D gene: TRBD1
J gene: TRBJ1-1
V gene: TRBV7-9
clone size: NA
CDR3 protein: CASSFQGDTEAFF
CDR3 DNA: TGTGCCAGCAGCTTTCAGGGGGACACTGAAGCTTTCTTT

D gene: TRBD1
J gene: TRBJ1-6
V gene: TRBV6-5
clone size: NA
CDR3 protein: CASSYLFAGGNSPLHF
CDR3 DNA: TGTGCCAGCAGTTACCTGTTCGCAGGGGGGAATTCACCCCTCCACTTT

D gene: TRBD2
J gene: TRBJ2-1
V gene: TRBV7-9
clone size: NA
CDR3 protein: CASSLLASGGNEQFF
CDR3 DNA: TGTGCCAGCAGCTTACTGGCTAGCGGAGGCAATGAGCAGTTCTTC

D gene: NA
J gene: TRBJ2-2
V gene: TRBV27
clone size: NA
CDR3 protein: CASSFALLPGELFF
CDR3 DNA: TGTGCCAGCAGTTTTGCGCTACTCCCCGGGGAGCTGTTTTTT